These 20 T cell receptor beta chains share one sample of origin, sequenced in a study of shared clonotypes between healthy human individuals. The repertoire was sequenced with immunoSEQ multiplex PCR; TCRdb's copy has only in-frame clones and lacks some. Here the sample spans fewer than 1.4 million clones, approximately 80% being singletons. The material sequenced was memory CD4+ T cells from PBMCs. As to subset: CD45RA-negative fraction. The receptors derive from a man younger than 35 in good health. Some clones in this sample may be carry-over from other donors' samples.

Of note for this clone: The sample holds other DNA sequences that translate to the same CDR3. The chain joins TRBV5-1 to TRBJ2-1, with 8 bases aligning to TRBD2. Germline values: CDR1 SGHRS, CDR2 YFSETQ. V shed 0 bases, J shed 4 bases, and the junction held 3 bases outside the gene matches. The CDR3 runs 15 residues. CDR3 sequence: CASSLAGGAYNEQFF. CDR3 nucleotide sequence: TGCGCCAGCAGCTTGGCGGGAGGGGCGTACAATGAGCAGTTCTTC.

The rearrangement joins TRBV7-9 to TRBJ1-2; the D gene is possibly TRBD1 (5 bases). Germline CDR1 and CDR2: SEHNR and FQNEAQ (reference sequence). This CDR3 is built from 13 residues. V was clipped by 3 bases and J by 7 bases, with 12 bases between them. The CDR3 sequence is CASSFSREGGYTF. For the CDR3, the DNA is TGTGCCAGCAGCTTCAGCAGGGAGGGTGGCTACACCTTC.

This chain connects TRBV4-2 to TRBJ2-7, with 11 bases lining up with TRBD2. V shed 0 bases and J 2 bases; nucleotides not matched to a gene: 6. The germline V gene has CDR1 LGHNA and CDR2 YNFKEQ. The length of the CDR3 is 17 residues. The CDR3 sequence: CASSQESLAGGPYEQYF. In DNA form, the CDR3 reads TGTGCCAGCAGCCAAGAATCTCTAGCGGGGGGCCCCTACGAGCAGTACTTC.

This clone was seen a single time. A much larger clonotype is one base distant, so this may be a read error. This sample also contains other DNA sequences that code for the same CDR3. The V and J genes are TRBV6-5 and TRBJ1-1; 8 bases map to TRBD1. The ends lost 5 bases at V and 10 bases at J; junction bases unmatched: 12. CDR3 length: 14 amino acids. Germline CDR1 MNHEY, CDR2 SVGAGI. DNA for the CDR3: TGTGCCAGCAGTCCCGCCGGGACAGGAGTCAGAGCTTTCTTT. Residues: CASSPAGTGVRAFF.

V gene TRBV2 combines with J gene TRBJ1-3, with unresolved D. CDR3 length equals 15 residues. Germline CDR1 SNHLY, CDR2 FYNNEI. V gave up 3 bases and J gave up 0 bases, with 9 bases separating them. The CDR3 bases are TGTGCCAGCAGTGACGCTACTTTCTCTGGAAACACCATATATTTT. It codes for CASSDATFSGNTIYF.

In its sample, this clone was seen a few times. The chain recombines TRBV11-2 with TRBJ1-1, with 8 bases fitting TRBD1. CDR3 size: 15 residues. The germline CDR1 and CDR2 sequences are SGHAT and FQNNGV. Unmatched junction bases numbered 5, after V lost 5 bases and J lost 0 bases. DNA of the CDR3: TGTGCCAGCAGCCCCCGACAGGGGATGAACACTGAAGCTTTCTTT. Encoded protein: CASSPRQGMNTEAFF.

CDR3 sequence (DNA): TGCAGTGCTTCACAATGGGACGTCTTCTTC. This translates into CSASQWDVFF. The rearrangement links TRBV20-1 to TRBJ2-1; the D call may be TRBD1 or TRBD2 (5 bases each). V lost 5 bases to trimming and J lost 16 bases, with 15 bases between them. The CDR3 consists of 10 residues. CDR1 DFQATT and CDR2 SNEGSKA come from the germline V gene (reference sequence).

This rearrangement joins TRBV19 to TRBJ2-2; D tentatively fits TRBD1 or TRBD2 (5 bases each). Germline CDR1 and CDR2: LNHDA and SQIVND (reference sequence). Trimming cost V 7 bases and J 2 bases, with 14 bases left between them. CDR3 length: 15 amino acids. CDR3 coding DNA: TGTGCCAGTACGGGGCTCTCCACTAACACCGGGGAGCTGTTTTTT. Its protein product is CASTGLSTNTGELFF.

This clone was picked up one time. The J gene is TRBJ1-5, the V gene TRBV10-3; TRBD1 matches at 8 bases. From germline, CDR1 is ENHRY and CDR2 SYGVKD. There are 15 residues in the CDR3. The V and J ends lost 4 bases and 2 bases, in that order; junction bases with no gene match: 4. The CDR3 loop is CAISGGQGGNQPQHF. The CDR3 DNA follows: TGTGCCATCAGTGGAGGACAGGGAGGCAATCAGCCCCAGCATTTT.

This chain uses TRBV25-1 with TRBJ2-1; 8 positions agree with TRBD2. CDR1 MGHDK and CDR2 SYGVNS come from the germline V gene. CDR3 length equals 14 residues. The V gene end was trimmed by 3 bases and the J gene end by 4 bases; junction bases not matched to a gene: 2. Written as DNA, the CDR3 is TGTGCCAGCAGTGATGGCGGGAGGTACAATGAGCAGTTCTTC. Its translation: CASSDGGRYNEQFF. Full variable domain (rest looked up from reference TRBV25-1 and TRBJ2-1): EADIYQTPRYLVIGTGKKITLECSQTMGHDKMYWYQQDPGMELHLIHYSYGVNSTEKGDLSSESTVSRIRTEHFPLTLESARPSHTSQYLCASSDGGRYNEQFFGPGTRLTVL.

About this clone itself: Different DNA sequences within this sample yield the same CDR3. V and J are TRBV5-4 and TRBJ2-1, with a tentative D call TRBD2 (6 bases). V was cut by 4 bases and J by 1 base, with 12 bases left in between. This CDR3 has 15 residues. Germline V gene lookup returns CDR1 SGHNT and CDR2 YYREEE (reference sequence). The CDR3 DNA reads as TGTGCCAGCAGCCTTGACAGCGGGTCCTACAATGAGCAGTTCTTC. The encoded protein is CASSLDSGSYNEQFF.

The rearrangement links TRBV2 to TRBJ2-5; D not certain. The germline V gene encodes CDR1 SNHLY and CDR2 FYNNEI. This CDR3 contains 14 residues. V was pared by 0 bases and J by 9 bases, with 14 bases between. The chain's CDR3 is CASSEAQLPGAQYF. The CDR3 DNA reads TGTGCCAGCAGTGAAGCCCAGCTGCCTGGGGCCCAGTACTTC. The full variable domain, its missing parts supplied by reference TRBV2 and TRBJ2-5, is EPEVTQTPSHQVTQMGQEVILRCVPISNHLYFYWYRQILGQKVEFLVSFYNNEISEKSEIFDDQFSVERPDGSNFTLKIRSTKLEDSAMYFCASSEAQLPGAQYFGPGTRLLVL.

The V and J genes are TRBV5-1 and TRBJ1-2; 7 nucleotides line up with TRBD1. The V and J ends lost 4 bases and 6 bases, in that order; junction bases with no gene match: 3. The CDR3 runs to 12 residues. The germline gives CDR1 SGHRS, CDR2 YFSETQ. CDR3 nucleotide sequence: TGCGCCAGCAGCATGGACAGGCATGGCTACACCTTC. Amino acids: CASSMDRHGYTF.

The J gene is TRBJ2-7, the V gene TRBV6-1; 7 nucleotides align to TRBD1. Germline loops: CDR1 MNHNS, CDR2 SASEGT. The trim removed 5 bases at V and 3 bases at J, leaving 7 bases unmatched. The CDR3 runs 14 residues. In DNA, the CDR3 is TGTGCCAGCAGTACCGGGACAGCAGTCTACGAGCAGTACTTC. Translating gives CASSTGTAVYEQYF.

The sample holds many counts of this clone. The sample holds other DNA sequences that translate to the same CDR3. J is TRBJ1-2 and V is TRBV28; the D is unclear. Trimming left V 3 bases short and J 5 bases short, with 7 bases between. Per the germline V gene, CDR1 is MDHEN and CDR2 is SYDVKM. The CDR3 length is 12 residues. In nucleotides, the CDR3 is TGTGCCAGCAGTTTGAGATTGTATGGCTACACCTTC. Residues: CASSLRLYGYTF.

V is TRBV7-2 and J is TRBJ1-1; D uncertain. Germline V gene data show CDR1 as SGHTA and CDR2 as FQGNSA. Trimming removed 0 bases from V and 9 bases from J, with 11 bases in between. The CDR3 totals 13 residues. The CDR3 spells CASSLANPSQAFF. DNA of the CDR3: TGTGCCAGCAGCTTAGCGAATCCTTCCCAAGCTTTCTTT.

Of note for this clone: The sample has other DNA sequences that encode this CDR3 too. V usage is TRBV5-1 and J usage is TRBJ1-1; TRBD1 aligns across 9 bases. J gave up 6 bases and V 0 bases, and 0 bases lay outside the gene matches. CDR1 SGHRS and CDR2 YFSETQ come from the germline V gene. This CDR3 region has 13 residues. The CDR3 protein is CASSLGQGAEAFF. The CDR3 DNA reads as TGCGCCAGCAGCTTGGGACAGGGGGCTGAAGCTTTCTTT.

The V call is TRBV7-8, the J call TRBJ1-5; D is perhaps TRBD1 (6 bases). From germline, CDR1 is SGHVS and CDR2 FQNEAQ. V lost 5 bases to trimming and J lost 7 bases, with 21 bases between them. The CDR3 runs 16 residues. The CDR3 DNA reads TGTGCCAGCAGCCTCCCCGGGGGCGTGGGGGGACAGCCCCAGCATTTT. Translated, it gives CASSLPGGVGGQPQHF.

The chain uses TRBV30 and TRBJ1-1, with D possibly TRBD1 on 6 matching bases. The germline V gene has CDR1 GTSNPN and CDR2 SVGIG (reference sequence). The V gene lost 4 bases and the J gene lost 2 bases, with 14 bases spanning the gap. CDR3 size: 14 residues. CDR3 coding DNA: TGTGCCTGGAAGCGGGGACAAGCAAACACTGAAGCTTTCTTT. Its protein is CAWKRGQANTEAFF.

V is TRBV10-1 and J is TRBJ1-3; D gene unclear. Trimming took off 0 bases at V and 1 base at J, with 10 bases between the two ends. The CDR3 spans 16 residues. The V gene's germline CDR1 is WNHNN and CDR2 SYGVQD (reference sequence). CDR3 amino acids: CASSESTQDSGNTIYF. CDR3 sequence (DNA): TGCGCCAGCAGTGAGTCGACCCAGGATTCTGGAAACACCATATATTTT.